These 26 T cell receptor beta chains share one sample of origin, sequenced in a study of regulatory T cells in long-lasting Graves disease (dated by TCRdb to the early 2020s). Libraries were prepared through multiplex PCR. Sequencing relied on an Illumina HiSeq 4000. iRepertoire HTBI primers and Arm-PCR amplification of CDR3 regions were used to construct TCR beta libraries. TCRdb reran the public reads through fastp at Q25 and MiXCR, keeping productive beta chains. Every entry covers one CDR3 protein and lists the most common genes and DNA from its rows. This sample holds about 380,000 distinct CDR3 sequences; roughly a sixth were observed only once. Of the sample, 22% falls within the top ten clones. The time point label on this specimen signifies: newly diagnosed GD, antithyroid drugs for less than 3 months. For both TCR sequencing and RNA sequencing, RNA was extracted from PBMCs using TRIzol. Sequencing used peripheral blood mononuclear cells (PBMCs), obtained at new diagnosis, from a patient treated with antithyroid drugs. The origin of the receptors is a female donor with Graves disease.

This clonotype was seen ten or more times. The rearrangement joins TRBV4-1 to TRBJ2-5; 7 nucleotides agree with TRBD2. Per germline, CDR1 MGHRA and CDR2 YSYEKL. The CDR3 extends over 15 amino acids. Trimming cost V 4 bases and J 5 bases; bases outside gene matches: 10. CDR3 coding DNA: TGCGCCAGCAGCCGCTGGAGCGGGACTGGGGAGACCCAGTACTTC. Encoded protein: CASSRWSGTGETQYF.

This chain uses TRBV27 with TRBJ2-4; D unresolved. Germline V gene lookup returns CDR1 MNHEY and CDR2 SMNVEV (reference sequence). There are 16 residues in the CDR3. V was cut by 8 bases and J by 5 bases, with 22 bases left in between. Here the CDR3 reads CASGLSKKSLENIQYF. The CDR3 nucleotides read TGTGCCAGCGGGCTTTCAAAGAAAAGTCTCGAAAACATTCAGTACTTC.

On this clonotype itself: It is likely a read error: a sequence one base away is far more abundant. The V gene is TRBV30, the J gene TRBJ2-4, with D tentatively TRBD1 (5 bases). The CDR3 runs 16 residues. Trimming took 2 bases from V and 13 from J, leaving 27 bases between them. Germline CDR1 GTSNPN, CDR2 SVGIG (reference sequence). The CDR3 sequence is CAWSSTAAKYRQMQYF. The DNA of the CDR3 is TGTGCCTGGAGTTCGACGGCCGCAAAGTACAGGCAGATGCAGTACTTC.

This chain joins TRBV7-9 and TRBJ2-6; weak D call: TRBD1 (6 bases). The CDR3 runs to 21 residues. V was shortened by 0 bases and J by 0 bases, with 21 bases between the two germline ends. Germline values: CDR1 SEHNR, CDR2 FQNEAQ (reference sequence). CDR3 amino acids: CASSLAYVGQSPSSGANVLTF. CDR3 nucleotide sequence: TGTGCCAGCAGCTTAGCGTACGTTGGACAGTCCCCTTCCTCTGGGGCCAACGTCCTGACTTTC.

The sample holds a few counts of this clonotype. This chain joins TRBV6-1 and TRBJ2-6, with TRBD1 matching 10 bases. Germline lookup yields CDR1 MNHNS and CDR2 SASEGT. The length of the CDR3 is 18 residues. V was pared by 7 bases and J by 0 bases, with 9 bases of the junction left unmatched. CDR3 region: CASKRDRGQFSGANVLTF. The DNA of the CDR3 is TGTGCCAGCAAACGAGACAGGGGGCAATTCTCTGGGGCCAACGTCCTGACTTTC.

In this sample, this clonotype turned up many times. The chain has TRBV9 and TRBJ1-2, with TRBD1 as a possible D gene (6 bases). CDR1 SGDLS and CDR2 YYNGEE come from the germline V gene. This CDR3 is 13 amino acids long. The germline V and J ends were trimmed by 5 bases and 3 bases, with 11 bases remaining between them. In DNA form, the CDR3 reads TGTGCCAGCAGAGGAGGGGGGGACTATGGCTACACCTTC. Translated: CASRGGGDYGYTF.

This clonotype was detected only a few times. This chain's CDR3 is CASSYGGGTGELFF. The CDR3 coding sequence is TGTGCCAGCAGTTACGGGGGTGGCACCGGGGAGCTGTTTTTT. V and J are TRBV6-2 or TRBV6-3 and TRBJ2-2; the D gene could be TRBD1 or TRBD2 (5 bases each). The CDR3 consists of 14 residues. Germline CDR1 is MNHEY and CDR2 is SVGEGT. Trimming removed 2 bases from V and 4 bases from J, with 8 bases in between.

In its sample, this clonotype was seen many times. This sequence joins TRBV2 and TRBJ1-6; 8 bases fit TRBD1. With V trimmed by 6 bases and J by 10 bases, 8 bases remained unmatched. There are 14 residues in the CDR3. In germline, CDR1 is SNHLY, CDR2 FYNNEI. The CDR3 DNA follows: TGTGCCAGCAGCGACCGGACAGGGCGGTCACCCCTCCACTTT. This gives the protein CASSDRTGRSPLHF.

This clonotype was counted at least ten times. The CDR3 sequence is CASSLGPQVSEAFF. As DNA, the CDR3 is TGTGCCAGCAGCTTGGGCCCACAGGTGTCTGAAGCTTTCTTT. The rearrangement uses TRBV7-3 and TRBJ1-1, with D perhaps TRBD1 (5 bases). V lost 3 bases and J lost 6, with 14 bases in between. Germline V gene sequence: CDR1 SGHTA, CDR2 FQGTGA. The CDR3 spans 14 residues.

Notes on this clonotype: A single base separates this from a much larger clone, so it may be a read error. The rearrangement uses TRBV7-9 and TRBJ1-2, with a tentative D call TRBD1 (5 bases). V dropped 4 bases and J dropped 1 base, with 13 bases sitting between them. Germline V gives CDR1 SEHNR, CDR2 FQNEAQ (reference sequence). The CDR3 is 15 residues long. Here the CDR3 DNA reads TGTGCCAGCAGCTCTGGGGCCCCATATAACTATGGCTACACCTTC. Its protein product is CASSSGAPYNYGYTF.

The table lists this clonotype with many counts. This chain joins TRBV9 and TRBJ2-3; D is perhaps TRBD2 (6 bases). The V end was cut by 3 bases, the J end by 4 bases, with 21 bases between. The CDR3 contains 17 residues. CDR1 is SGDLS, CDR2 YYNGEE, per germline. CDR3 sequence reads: CASSGAAGTEYADTQYF. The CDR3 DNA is TGTGCCAGCAGCGGCGCCGCCGGGACTGAATATGCAGATACGCAGTATTTT.

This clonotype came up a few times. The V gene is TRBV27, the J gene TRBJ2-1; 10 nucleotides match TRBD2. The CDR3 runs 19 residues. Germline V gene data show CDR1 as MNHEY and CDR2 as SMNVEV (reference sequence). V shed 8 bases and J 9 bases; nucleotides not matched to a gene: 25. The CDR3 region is CASSPARYRAGGPVGEQFF. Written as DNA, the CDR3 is TGTGCCAGCTCTCCTGCCCGGTACCGAGCGGGAGGGCCGGTAGGTGAGCAGTTCTTC.

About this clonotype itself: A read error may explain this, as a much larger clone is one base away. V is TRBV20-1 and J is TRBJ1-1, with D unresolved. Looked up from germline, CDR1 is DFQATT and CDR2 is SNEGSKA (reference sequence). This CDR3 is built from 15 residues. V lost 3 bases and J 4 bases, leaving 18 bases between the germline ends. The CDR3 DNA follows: TGCAGTGCTAGTCTTCTCCGTCGCAAGAGCACTGAAGCTTTCTTT. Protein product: CSASLLRRKSTEAFF.

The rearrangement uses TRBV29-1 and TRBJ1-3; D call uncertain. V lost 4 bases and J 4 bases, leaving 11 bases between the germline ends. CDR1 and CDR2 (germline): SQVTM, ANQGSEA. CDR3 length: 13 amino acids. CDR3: CSVVGGPGNTIYF. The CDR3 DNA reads TGCAGCGTTGTTGGCGGGCCCGGAAACACCATATATTTT. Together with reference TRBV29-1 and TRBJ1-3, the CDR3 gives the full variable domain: SAVISQKPSRDICQRGTSLTIQCQVDSQVTMMFWYRQQPGQSLTLIATANQGSEATYESGFVIDKFPISRPNLTFSTLTVSNMSPEDSSIYLCSVVGGPGNTIYFGEGSWLTVV.

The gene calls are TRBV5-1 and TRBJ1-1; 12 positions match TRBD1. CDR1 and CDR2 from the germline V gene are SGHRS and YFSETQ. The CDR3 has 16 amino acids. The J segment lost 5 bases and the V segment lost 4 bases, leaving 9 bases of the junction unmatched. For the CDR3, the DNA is TGCGCCAGCAGCCAAGGGACAGGGGGCGCCGGGACTGAAGCTTTCTTT. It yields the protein CASSQGTGGAGTEAFF.

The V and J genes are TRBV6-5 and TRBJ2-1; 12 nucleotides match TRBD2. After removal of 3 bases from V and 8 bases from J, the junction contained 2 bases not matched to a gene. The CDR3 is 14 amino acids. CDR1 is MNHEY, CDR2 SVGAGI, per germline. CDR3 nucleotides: TGTGCCAGCAGTTATTCTAGCGGGGGGGATGAGCAGTTCTTC. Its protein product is CASSYSSGGDEQFF.

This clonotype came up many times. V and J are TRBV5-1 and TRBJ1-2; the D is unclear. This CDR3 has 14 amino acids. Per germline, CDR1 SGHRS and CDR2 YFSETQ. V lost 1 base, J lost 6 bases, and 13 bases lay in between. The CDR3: CASSLKRRPHGYTF. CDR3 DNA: TGCGCCAGCAGCTTGAAGCGACGCCCGCATGGCTACACCTTC.

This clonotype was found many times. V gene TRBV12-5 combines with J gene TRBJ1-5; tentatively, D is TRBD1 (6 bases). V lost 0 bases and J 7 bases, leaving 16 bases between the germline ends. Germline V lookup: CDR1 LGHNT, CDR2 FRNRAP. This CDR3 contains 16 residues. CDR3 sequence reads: CASGLVLGRGDQPQHF. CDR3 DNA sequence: TGTGCTAGTGGTTTGGTACTCGGCAGGGGTGACCAGCCCCAGCATTTT. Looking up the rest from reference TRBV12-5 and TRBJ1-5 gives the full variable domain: DARVTQTPRHKVTEMGQEVTMRCQPILGHNTVFWYRQTMMQGLELLAYFRNRAPLDDSGMPKDRFSAEMPDATLATLKIQPSEPRDSAVYFCASGLVLGRGDQPQHFGDGTRLSIL.

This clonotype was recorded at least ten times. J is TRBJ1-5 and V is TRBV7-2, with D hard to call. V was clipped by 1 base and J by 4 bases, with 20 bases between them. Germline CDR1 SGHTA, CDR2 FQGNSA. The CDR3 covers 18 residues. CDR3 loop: CASSLVPPAVAGNQPQHF. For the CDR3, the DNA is TGTGCCAGCAGCTTAGTTCCCCCCGCGGTAGCGGGTAATCAGCCCCAGCATTTT.

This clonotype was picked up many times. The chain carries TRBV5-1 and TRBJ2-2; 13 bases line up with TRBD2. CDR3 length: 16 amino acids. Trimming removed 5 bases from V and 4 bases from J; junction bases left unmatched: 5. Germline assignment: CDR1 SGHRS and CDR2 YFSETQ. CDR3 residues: CASRRGLAGATGELFF. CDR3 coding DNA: TGCGCCAGCAGACGAGGACTAGCGGGAGCCACCGGGGAGCTGTTTTTT.

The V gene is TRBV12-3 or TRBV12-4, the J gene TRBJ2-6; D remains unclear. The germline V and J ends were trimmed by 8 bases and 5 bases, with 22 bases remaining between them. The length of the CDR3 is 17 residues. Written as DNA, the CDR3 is TGTGCCAGCTCACCACCGTGGCAGCTAGGGTGGGCCAACGTCCTGACTTTC. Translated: CASSPPWQLGWANVLTF.

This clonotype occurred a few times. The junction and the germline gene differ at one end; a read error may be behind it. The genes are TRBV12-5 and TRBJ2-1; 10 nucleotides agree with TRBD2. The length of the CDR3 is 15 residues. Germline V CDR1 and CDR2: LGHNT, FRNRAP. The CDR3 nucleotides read TGTGCTAGTGGTCCACCTAGCGGGAGAGGGGATGAGCGGTTCTTC. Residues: CASGPPSGRGDERFF.

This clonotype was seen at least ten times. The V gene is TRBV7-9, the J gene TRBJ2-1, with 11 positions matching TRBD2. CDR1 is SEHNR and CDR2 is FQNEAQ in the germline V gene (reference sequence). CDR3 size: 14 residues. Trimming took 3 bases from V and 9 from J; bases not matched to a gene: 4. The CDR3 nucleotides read TGTGCCAGCAGCTTGACTAGCGGGATGGGTGAGCAGTTCTTC. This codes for CASSLTSGMGEQFF.

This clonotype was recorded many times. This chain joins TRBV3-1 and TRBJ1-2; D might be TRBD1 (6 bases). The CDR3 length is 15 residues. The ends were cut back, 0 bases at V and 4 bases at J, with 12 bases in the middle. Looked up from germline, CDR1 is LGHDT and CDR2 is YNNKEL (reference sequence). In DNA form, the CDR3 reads TGTGCCAGCAGCCAAGAACCAGGACAGCTCTATGGCTACACCTTC. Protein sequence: CASSQEPGQLYGYTF.

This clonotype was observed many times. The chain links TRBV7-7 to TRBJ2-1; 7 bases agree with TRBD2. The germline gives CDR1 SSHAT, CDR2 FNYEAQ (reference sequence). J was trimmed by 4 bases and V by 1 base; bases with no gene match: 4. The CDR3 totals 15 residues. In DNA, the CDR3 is TGTGCCAGCAGCTTAGTTAGCGGGCCTTACAATGAGCAGTTCTTC. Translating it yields CASSLVSGPYNEQFF.

CDR3 region: CASSPPDRDFLEQYF. The CDR3 nucleotides read TGTGCCAGCAGCCCCCCCGACAGGGATTTCCTCGAGCAGTACTTC. The chain employs TRBV12-3 or TRBV12-4 and TRBJ2-7, with 7 nucleotides matching TRBD1. The CDR3 consists of 15 residues. Germline trimming cut 6 bases from V and 6 bases from J; bases unmatched to any gene: 14.